These T cell receptor beta chains were read from a single sample in a study of blood T cell repertoires in COVID-19. TCRdb keeps only in-frame clones here, not all; method: immunoSEQ multiplex PCR. The sample contains just under 90,000 clones, approximately 88% of which appear only once. Sequenced sample: peripheral blood. The receptors come from a man between 60 and 70 years old with acute or convalescent COVID-19. Each CDR3 is given with its conserved first and last residue.

j_call cdr3_length v_call cdr3_aa
TRBJ2-7 17 TRBV5-5 CASSLMTGALGGYEQYF
TRBJ2-3 13 TRBV30 CAWNRGNTDTQYF
TRBJ1-2 14 TRBV6-1 CASSDYGGYYGYTF
TRBJ1-3 13 TRBV9 CASSVDSGNTIYF
TRBJ2-7 18 TRBV4-2 CASSQELAGGFNSYEQYF
TRBJ1-2 15 TRBV2 CASKSGRGINYGYTF
TRBJ2-2 17 TRBV10-1 CASSESGSGTNTGELFF
TRBJ2-3 12 TRBV6-5 CASTPREDTQYF
TRBJ2-7 14 TRBV5-1 CASSVYRGPYEQYF
TRBJ2-7 14 TRBV5-1 CASSTRLASYEQYF
TRBJ1-5 12 TRBV29-1 CSVRDGNQPQHF
TRBJ2-2 13 TRBV29-1 CSVDERGPGELFF
TRBJ1-3 12 TRBV9 CASSVGGNTIYF
TRBJ2-3 13 TRBV3-1/TRBV3-2 CASSPFSTDTQYF
TRBJ2-7 16 TRBV4-1 CASSQDWGPISYEQYF
TRBJ2-2 17 TRBV19 CASSISVGTGVGGELFF
TRBJ1-1 13 TRBV7-9 CASSLEGTGEAFF
TRBJ2-5 13 TRBV11-2 CASSPDMEETQYF
TRBJ2-7 14 TRBV5-1 CASSSPGRKNEQYF
TRBJ1-2 15 TRBV15 CATSTRTGGNYGYTF
TRBJ1-3 15 TRBV5-1 CASSLSPSSGNTIYF
TRBJ1-1 11 TRBV6-5 CASSYRQKAFF
TRBJ2-7 15 TRBV27 CASSFLAGWAYEQYF
TRBJ2-5 16 TRBV9 CASSSRKGLVSETQYF
TRBJ1-5 16 TRBV7-9 CASSLTGTGGNQPQHF
TRBJ1-4 15 TRBV6-5 CASSYGGASREKLFF
TRBJ2-1 17 TRBV15 CATSRDRPVGPYNEQFF
TRBJ2-1 16 TRBV5-1 CASSSPPFGGDNEQFF
TRBJ2-6 17 TRBV5-1 CASSLTDPSSGANVLTF
TRBJ2-1 13 TRBV9 CASSVGLRYEQFF
TRBJ2-7 12 TRBV15 CATSRTTYEQYF
TRBJ2-5 15 TRBV24-1 CATSDRTSGGPPQYF
TRBJ1-1 13 TRBV29-1 CSVLEGANTEAFF
TRBJ1-6 17 TRBV19 CASSIGQGTIIDSPLHF
TRBJ2-3 16 TRBV25-1 CASSAWTSGNTDTQYF
TRBJ2-7 16 TRBV13 CASSYQTSGTPYEQYF
TRBJ2-1 15 TRBV18 CASSPPRGVLNEQFF
TRBJ2-3 16 TRBV5-1 CASSLVERDSTDTQYF
TRBJ2-7 17 TRBV6-2/TRBV6-3 CASSYSTGGQVTYEQYF
TRBJ2-7 14 TRBV7-2 CASSLESRSYEQYF
TRBJ1-1 13 TRBV7-3 CASSPTRRGTAFF
TRBJ2-1 13 TRBV18 CASSPGGEVEQFF
TRBJ1-1 13 TRBV14 CASSQARGGQAFF
TRBJ2-7 13 TRBV6-5 CASSPGQDYEQYF
TRBJ1-1 15 TRBV7-5 CARSLKAEGPTEAFF
TRBJ1-1 15 TRBV6-6 CASTYDFDRATEAFF
TRBJ2-7 13 TRBV10-2 CATALEATYEQYF
TRBJ2-5 11 TRBV21-1 CASRDRPTQYF